This T cell receptor (beta chain) appears in the sequencing data of a study of CD4 T cells in relation to SARS-CoV-2 and coronaviruses. Assay: immunoSEQ multiplex PCR; the TCRdb copy retains only in-frame clones and omits some. Altogether some 22,000 clones are present, about 80% being singletons, with the ten largest covering approximately 15%. Details on this clone: Its antigen is undetermined.

Before the COVID-19 pandemic, during about 2011-2018, CD4+ T cells were taken from unexposed donors. CD4+ T cells were isolated from the cells after around eleven days of culture. As cell numbers allowed, unexposed-donor CD4+ T cells faced SARS-CoV-2 S/N and four cold-coronavirus spikes. This clonotype originated in a human donor in good health. Input material: CD4+ T cells from PBMCs, cultured in vitro.

The CDR3 nucleotides are TGTGCCAGCAGGTCCACAGTTCAAGGTGGCTACACCTTC. This sequence encodes CASRSTVQGGYTF. V is TRBV28 and J is TRBJ1-2; D is uncertain. CDR3 length equals 13 residues. Germline CDR1 and CDR2: MDHEN and SYDVKM. V was trimmed by 6 bases and J by 7 bases, leaving 15 bases between them.